The source of this T cell receptor beta chain is a study of technical replicates of blood from several donors. The CDR3 is made up of 13 amino acids. Trimming removed 1 base from V and 6 bases from J, with 7 bases in between. Per the germline V gene, CDR1 is MNHEY and CDR2 is SMNVEV (reference sequence). Using immunoSEQ multiplex PCR, the repertoire was profiled, and TCRdb retains in-frame clones only, with some absent. The data contain 65,000 to 95,000 clones, about 97% of them singletons. The chain joins TRBV27 to TRBJ2-1, with D perhaps TRBD2 (6 bases). The sequenced material came from T cells isolated from PBMCs. The sequence came from a human donor in good health. The CDR3 is CASSLWDSNEQFF. The CDR3 bases are TGTGCCAGCAGTTTATGGGACTCCAATGAGCAGTTCTTC.